These 29 T cell receptor beta chains came from one sample sequenced in a study of blood T cell repertoires in COVID-19 (dated by TCRdb to the early 2020s). The library was generated by the immunoSEQ multiplex PCR assay. The clones in this table, taken by TCRdb from immuneACCESS, are in-frame only. Not every clone is retained; where verified, under half of the shortfall comes from an unresolved V gene, and the cause of the rest is unknown. Across this sample there are roughly 410,000 clones, with roughly nine tenths seen only once. Approximately 1.2% of the sample goes to the ten largest clones. Sample: peripheral blood. The receptors were gathered from a man aged 35 to 55 with acute or convalescent COVID-19.

The chain employs TRBV6-5 and TRBJ1-5; 8 bases map to TRBD1. Trimming removed 5 bases from V and 2 bases from J; junction bases left unmatched: 2. The CDR3 totals 14 residues. Per germline, CDR1 MNHEY and CDR2 SVGAGI. The CDR3 DNA reads TGTGCCAGCAGTCCGGACAGGGGCAATCAGCCCCAGCATTTT. Encoded protein: CASSPDRGNQPQHF.

This clone was seen once. The chain has TRBV9 and TRBJ1-4; D unresolved. V was pared by 4 bases and J by 4 bases, with 8 bases between. The CDR3 is 13 residues long. Germline V CDR1 and CDR2: SGDLS, YYNGEE. In DNA, the CDR3 is TGTGCCAGCAGCTCAGAAATTAATGAAAAACTGTTTTTT. This codes for CASSSEINEKLFF.

The rearrangement joins TRBV7-9 to TRBJ2-3, with a weak D call TRBD2 (5 bases). The germline V gene encodes CDR1 SEHNR and CDR2 FQNEAQ (reference sequence). The V end lost 2 bases, the J end lost 2 bases, and 17 bases lay between the germline ends. The CDR3 runs 17 residues. CDR3 amino acids: CASSLRTSYLVTDTQYF. CDR3 nucleotide sequence: TGTGCCAGCAGCTTAAGGACTTCCTATCTCGTCACAGATACGCAGTATTTT.

There are a few counts of this clone. V is TRBV25-1 and J is TRBJ1-2; a weak D match, TRBD1 (6 bases). V lost 7 bases and J lost 2, with 11 bases in between. The CDR3 is 13 residues long. Germline V gene data show CDR1 as MGHDK and CDR2 as SYGVNS. DNA for the CDR3: TGTGCCAGCACAAAAGGGGGAAACTATGGCTACACCTTC. It yields the protein CASTKGGNYGYTF.

This clone has just one count. The chain combines TRBV5-1 with TRBJ1-1, with TRBD1 as a possible D gene (6 bases). The V end lost 4 bases, the J end lost 0 bases, and 13 bases lay between the germline ends. Germline V gene sequence: CDR1 SGHRS, CDR2 YFSETQ. The CDR3 covers 15 residues. In nucleotides, the CDR3 is TGCGCCAGCAGCCCGGCTTGGGACATGAACACTGAAGCTTTCTTT. It is translated as CASSPAWDMNTEAFF. The full variable domain, rest sourced from reference TRBV5-1 and TRBJ1-1, is KAGVTQTPRYLIKTRGQQVTLSCSPISGHRSVSWYQQTPGQGLQFLFEYFSETQRNKGNFPGRFSGRQFSNSRSEMNVSTLELGDSALYLCASSPAWDMNTEAFFGQGTRLTVV.

The V call is TRBV10-1, the J call TRBJ1-2, with 9 bases fitting TRBD1. Germline CDR1 WNHNN, CDR2 SYGVQD (reference sequence). This CDR3 has 15 amino acids. V shed 3 bases, J shed 6 bases, and the junction held 8 bases outside the gene matches. DNA of the CDR3: TGCGCCAGCAGTGAAATCCGGGACAGGGTCGATGGCTACACCTTC. It encodes CASSEIRDRVDGYTF.

J is TRBJ2-5 and V is TRBV30; TRBD1 might be the D (6 bases). Germline V CDR1 and CDR2: GTSNPN, SVGIG (reference sequence). The CDR3 totals 13 residues. Trimming stripped 2 bases from V and 4 bases from J, with 11 bases between. The CDR3 reads CAWSSTGAETQYF. CDR3 in DNA: TGTGCCTGGAGTTCGACAGGCGCAGAGACCCAGTACTTC.

The chain employs TRBV5-1 and TRBJ2-7, with TRBD1 matching 10 bases. The CDR3 runs 15 residues. Per the germline V gene, CDR1 is SGHRS and CDR2 is YFSETQ. V gave up 3 bases and J gave up 7 bases; unmatched junction bases: 10. Here the CDR3 reads CASSSDGQGVGEQYF. The CDR3 DNA follows: TGCGCCAGCAGCTCGGACGGACAGGGGGTTGGGGAGCAGTACTTC.

The chain is built from TRBV4-1 and TRBJ1-2, with 9 bases identical to TRBD1. The CDR3 is made up of 16 amino acids. Looked up from germline, CDR1 is MGHRA and CDR2 is YSYEKL. Trimming at V came to 3 bases and at J to 4 bases, leaving 9 bases not matched to a gene. This CDR3 reads CASSHITGGGSYGYTF. The CDR3 DNA is TGCGCCAGCAGCCATATTACAGGGGGCGGAAGCTATGGCTACACCTTC.

V and J are TRBV4-2 and TRBJ1-1; D is possibly TRBD1 (5 bases). This CDR3 has 17 residues. V was cut by 3 bases and J by 3 bases, with 20 bases left in between. Looked up from germline, CDR1 is LGHNA and CDR2 is YNFKEQ. This CDR3 is CASSHSPGVGVYTEAFF. The CDR3 DNA follows: TGTGCCAGCAGCCATTCTCCGGGGGTAGGGGTTTACACTGAAGCTTTCTTT.

The chain combines TRBV5-8 with TRBJ1-5, with D unresolved. This CDR3 contains 16 residues. Germline lookup yields CDR1 SGHTS and CDR2 YDEGEE. V lost 0 bases, J lost 2 bases, and 12 bases lay in between. The CDR3 region is CASSLGPEYGNQPQHF. CDR3 coding DNA: TGTGCCAGCAGCTTGGGGCCAGAATATGGCAATCAGCCCCAGCATTTT. The whole variable domain, filled in from reference TRBV5-8 and TRBJ1-5, reads EAGVTQSPTHLIKTRGQQATLRCSPISGHTSVYWYQQALGLGLQFLLWYDEGEERNRGNFPPRFSGRQFPNYSSELNVNALELEDSALYLCASSLGPEYGNQPQHFGDGTRLSIL.

The rearrangement joins TRBV6-5 to TRBJ1-3; TRBD1 aligns across 8 bases. The CDR3 spans 14 residues. Per germline, CDR1 MNHEY and CDR2 SVGAGI. The junction had 7 bases not matched to a gene; V was cut back by 8 bases and J by 4 bases. CDR3 amino acids: CASPKDRAGNTIYF. CDR3 sequence (DNA): TGTGCCAGCCCAAAGGACAGGGCAGGAAACACCATATATTTT.

The chain employs TRBV3-1 (or the pseudogene TRBV3-2) and TRBJ1-2, with D maybe TRBD1 (5 bases). Germline CDR1 LGHDT, CDR2 YNNKEL (reference sequence). The CDR3 covers 14 residues. Trimming took 1 base from V and 4 from J, leaving 10 bases between them. The CDR3 DNA is TGTGCCAGCAGCCAAGGGGGCTGGGGCTATGGCTACACCTTC. Amino acid sequence: CASSQGGWGYGYTF.

The rearrangement links TRBV11-2 to TRBJ2-7; TRBD2 matches at 9 bases. The CDR3 sequence is 13 residues long. The junction had 3 bases not matched to a gene; V was cut back by 3 bases and J by 6 bases. Germline V gene lookup returns CDR1 SGHAT and CDR2 FQNNGV. CDR3 DNA sequence: TGTGCCAGCAGCTTCTCAGCGGGAGGCGAGCAGTACTTC. Residues: CASSFSAGGEQYF.

This chain links TRBV6-5 with TRBJ2-7; 8 bases are a match to TRBD2. This CDR3 is 12 amino acids long. Germline CDR1 reads MNHEY; CDR2 reads SVGAGI. J was trimmed by 5 bases and V by 7 bases; bases with no gene match: 4. CDR3 loop: CASKRGGHEQYF. The DNA for the CDR3 is TGTGCCAGCAAACGGGGGGGCCACGAGCAGTACTTC.

The chain uses TRBV7-9 and TRBJ1-2; 10 bases are shared with TRBD1. Germline lookup yields CDR1 SEHNR and CDR2 FQNEAQ (reference sequence). Germline trimming cut 6 bases from V and 7 bases from J; bases unmatched to any gene: 8. This CDR3 has 14 amino acids. The DNA for the CDR3 is TGTGCCAGCAGTCCCCAGGGACAGGGGCCTGGCTACACCTTC. Encoded protein: CASSPQGQGPGYTF.

This rearrangement joins TRBV7-8 to TRBJ2-2, with 8 bases lining up with TRBD2. The CDR3 runs to 19 residues. V was pared by 3 bases and J by 5 bases, with 17 bases of the junction left unmatched. The germline V gene has CDR1 SGHVS and CDR2 FQNEAQ. Here the CDR3 reads CASSLVYGRDIVGTGELFF. The CDR3 DNA is TGTGCCAGCAGCTTGGTTTACGGGAGGGACATCGTAGGAACCGGGGAGCTGTTTTTT.

The chain links TRBV6-5 to TRBJ1-3; possibly TRBD1 for D (6 bases). V was pared by 0 bases and J by 3 bases, with 12 bases between. The CDR3 spans 16 residues. CDR1 MNHEY and CDR2 SVGAGI come from the germline V gene. CDR3 sequence: CASSYSSGVNGNTIYF. CDR3 DNA sequence: TGTGCCAGCAGTTACTCTTCAGGGGTTAATGGAAACACCATATATTTT.

The CDR3 is CASSWDRGSREQYF. The CDR3 DNA reads as TGTGCCAGCAGTTGGGACAGGGGTTCTCGGGAGCAGTACTTC. This sequence joins TRBV6-5 and TRBJ2-7, with 10 nucleotides matching TRBD1. There are 14 residues in the CDR3. Germline V CDR1 and CDR2: MNHEY, SVGAGI. Losses at the gene ends were 4 bases for V and 7 bases for J; bases not matched to a gene: 7.

CDR3 sequence: CATTGGAGARATQYF. Written as DNA, the CDR3 is TGTGCCACCACCGGGGGAGCGGGAGCACGAGCTACGCAGTATTTT. The V gene is TRBV3-1 (or the pseudogene TRBV3-2), the J gene TRBJ2-3, with 8 bases lining up with TRBD2. The V gene end was trimmed by 10 bases and the J gene end by 8 bases; junction bases not matched to a gene: 17. Per germline, CDR1 LGHDT and CDR2 YNNKEL (reference sequence). This CDR3 spans 15 amino acids.

The gene calls are TRBV27 and TRBJ1-2, with TRBD1 identical over 9 bases. This CDR3 is built from 18 residues. After removal of 6 bases from V and 2 bases from J, the junction contained 16 bases not matched to a gene. Germline CDR1 reads MNHEY; CDR2 reads SMNVEV (reference sequence). CDR3 sequence (DNA): TGTGCCAGCAGCCAGCGACAAAAGGGGACAGGGCAAAACTATGGCTACACCTTC. It yields the protein CASSQRQKGTGQNYGYTF.

The chain has TRBV29-1 and TRBJ2-1; 9 bases align to TRBD2. The CDR3 is made up of 13 amino acids. With V trimmed by 8 bases and J by 5 bases, 7 bases remained unmatched. Per germline, CDR1 SQVTM and CDR2 ANQGSEA. DNA for the CDR3: TGCAGCACCAAGCGGGAGGTCGACAATGAGCAGTTCTTC. Protein sequence: CSTKREVDNEQFF.

The chain links TRBV14 to TRBJ1-2; TRBD1 matches 9 bases. This CDR3 has 17 amino acids. The junction had 11 bases not matched to a gene; V was cut back by 0 bases and J by 6 bases. Germline V gene data show CDR1 as SGHDN and CDR2 as FVKESK. CDR3 DNA sequence: TGTGCCAGCAGCCAAGATCCCCGGGACAGGGTCGGTGATGGCTACACCTTC. It encodes CASSQDPRDRVGDGYTF.

This chain connects TRBV6-5 to TRBJ1-1; D may be TRBD1 (6 bases). V lost 4 bases, J lost 0 bases, and 9 bases lay in between. The CDR3 is 14 residues long. Germline V CDR1 and CDR2: MNHEY, SVGAGI. The CDR3, as DNA: TGTGCCAGCAGTTCGGGACACCTGAACACTGAAGCTTTCTTT. Its translation: CASSSGHLNTEAFF.

The CDR3 DNA reads as TGCGCCAGCAGCCAAGTTTCAGGGATTTTATCAGCTTTCTTT. This translates into CASSQVSGILSAFF. The rearrangement uses TRBV4-1 and TRBJ1-1; D might be TRBD1 (5 bases). CDR3 length: 14 amino acids. Germline-derived CDR1 and CDR2 are MGHRA and YSYEKL. V dropped 1 base and J dropped 10 bases, with 16 bases sitting between them.

CDR3 region: CASSLGTGWGMRSPLHF. CDR3 nucleotides: TGTGCCAGCAGTTTAGGGACAGGGTGGGGTATGCGGTCACCCCTCCACTTT. The V and J genes are TRBV28 and TRBJ1-6; 9 positions match TRBD1. J was trimmed by 10 bases and V by 2 bases; bases with no gene match: 12. The CDR3 sequence is 17 residues long. Germline lookup yields CDR1 MDHEN and CDR2 SYDVKM.

This chain joins TRBV7-3 and TRBJ2-2; 9 bases are shared with TRBD2. The CDR3 runs 16 residues. Germline CDR1 is SGHTA and CDR2 is FQGTGA. V shed 6 bases and J 2 bases; nucleotides not matched to a gene: 7. The CDR3 loop is CASSQDSGGNTGELFF. The CDR3 region has the DNA TGTGCCAGCAGTCAAGATAGCGGGGGAAACACCGGGGAGCTGTTTTTT. Combining the CDR3 with reference TRBV7-3 and TRBJ2-2 gives the whole variable domain GAGVSQTPSNKVTEKGKYVELRCDPISGHTALYWYRQSLGQGPEFLIYFQGTGAADDSGLPNDRFFAVRPEGSVSTLKIQRTERGDSAVYLCASSQDSGGNTGELFFGEGSRLTVL.

The chain recombines TRBV5-1 with TRBJ1-2; D is uncertain. Germline-derived CDR1 and CDR2 are SGHRS and YFSETQ. The length of the CDR3 is 14 residues. V gave up 4 bases and J gave up 2 bases, with 12 bases separating them. The CDR3 DNA sequence: TGCGCCAGCAGCCCAACGGGAATCAACTATGGCTACACCTTC. This sequence encodes CASSPTGINYGYTF. The whole variable domain, filled in from reference TRBV5-1 and TRBJ1-2, reads KAGVTQTPRYLIKTRGQQVTLSCSPISGHRSVSWYQQTPGQGLQFLFEYFSETQRNKGNFPGRFSGRQFSNSRSEMNVSTLELGDSALYLCASSPTGINYGYTFGSGTRLTVV.

The chain uses TRBV2 and TRBJ1-5; D not certain. V was pared by 4 bases and J by 7 bases, with 11 bases between. CDR3 size: 13 residues. Germline loops: CDR1 SNHLY, CDR2 FYNNEI. The CDR3 coding sequence is TGTGCCAGCAGTGGGAGAAGGGAGCAGCCCCAGCATTTT. The encoded protein is CASSGRREQPQHF.